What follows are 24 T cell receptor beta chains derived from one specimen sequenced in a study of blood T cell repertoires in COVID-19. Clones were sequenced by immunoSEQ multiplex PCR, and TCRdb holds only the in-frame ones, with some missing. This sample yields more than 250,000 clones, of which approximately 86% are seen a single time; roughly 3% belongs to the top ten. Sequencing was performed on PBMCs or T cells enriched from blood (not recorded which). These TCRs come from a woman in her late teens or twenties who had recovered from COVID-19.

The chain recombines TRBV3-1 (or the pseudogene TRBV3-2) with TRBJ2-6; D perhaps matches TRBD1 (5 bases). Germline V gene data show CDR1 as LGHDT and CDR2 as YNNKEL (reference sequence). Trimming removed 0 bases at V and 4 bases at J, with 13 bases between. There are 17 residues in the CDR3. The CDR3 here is CASSQERVGAGANVLTF. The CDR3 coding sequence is TGTGCCAGCAGCCAAGAAAGAGTTGGGGCCGGGGCCAACGTCCTGACTTTC.

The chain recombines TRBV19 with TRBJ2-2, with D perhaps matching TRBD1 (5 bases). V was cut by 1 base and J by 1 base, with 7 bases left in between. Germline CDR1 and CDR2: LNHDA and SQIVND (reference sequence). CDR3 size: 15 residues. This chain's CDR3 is CASSIGTMNTGELFF. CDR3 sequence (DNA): TGTGCCAGTAGTATAGGGACAATGAACACCGGGGAGCTGTTTTTT.

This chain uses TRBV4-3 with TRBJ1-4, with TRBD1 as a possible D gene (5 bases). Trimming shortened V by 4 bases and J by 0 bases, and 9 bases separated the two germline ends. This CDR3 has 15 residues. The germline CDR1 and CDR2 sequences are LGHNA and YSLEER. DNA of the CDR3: TGCGCCAGCAGCCTCCTGGACACAACTAATGAAAAACTGTTTTTT. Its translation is CASSLLDTTNEKLFF.

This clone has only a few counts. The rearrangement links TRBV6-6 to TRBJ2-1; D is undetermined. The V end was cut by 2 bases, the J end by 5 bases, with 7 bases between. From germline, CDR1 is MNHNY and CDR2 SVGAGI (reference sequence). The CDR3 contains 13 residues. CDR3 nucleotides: TGTGCCAGCAGTTACAGAGAGAACAATGAGCAGTTCTTC. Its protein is CASSYRENNEQFF.

The CDR3 reads CASSLGGTGEFDYGYTF. CDR3 bases: TGTGCCAGCAGTTTAGGGGGCACAGGGGAGTTTGACTATGGCTACACCTTC. The chain combines TRBV28 with TRBJ1-2, with 7 bases that match TRBD1. Germline CDR1 is MDHEN and CDR2 is SYDVKM. With 2 bases clipped from V and 3 bases from J, the junction kept 12 bases outside the gene matches. The CDR3 extends over 17 amino acids.

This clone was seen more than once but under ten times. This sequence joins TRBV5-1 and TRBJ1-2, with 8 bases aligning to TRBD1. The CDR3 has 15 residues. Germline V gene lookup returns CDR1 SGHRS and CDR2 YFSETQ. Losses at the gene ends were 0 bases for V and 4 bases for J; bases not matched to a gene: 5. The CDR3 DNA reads TGCGCCAGCAGCTTGGATCAGGGGGCAGGCTATGGCTACACCTTC. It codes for CASSLDQGAGYGYTF. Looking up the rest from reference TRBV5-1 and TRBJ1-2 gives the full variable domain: KAGVTQTPRYLIKTRGQQVTLSCSPISGHRSVSWYQQTPGQGLQFLFEYFSETQRNKGNFPGRFSGRQFSNSRSEMNVSTLELGDSALYLCASSLDQGAGYGYTFGSGTRLTVV.

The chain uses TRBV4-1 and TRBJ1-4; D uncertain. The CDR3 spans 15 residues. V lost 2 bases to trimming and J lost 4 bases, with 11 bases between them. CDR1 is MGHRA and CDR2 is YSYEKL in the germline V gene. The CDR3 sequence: CASSQFGHLNEKLFF. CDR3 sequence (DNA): TGCGCCAGCAGCCAATTCGGTCATCTTAATGAAAAACTGTTTTTT.

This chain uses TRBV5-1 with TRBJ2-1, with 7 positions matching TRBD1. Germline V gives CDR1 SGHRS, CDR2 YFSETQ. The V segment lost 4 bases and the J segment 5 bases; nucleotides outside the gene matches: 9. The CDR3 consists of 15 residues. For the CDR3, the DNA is TGCGCCAGCAGCGGCAGGGACAGAGGGGACAATGAGCAGTTCTTC. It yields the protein CASSGRDRGDNEQFF.

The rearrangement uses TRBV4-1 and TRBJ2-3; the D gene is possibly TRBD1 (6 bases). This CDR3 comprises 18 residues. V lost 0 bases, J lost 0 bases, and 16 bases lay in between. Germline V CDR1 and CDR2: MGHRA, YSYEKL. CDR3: CASSQENQGLLSTDTQYF. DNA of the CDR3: TGCGCCAGCAGCCAAGAAAATCAGGGGTTACTTAGCACAGATACGCAGTATTTT.

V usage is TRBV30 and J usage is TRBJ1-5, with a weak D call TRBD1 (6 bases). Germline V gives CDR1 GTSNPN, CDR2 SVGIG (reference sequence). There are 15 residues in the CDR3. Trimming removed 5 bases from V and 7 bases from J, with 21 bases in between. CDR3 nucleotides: TGTGCCTGGGACCTAGGCAGGGGAACGGGGCAGCCCCAGCATTTT. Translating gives CAWDLGRGTGQPQHF.

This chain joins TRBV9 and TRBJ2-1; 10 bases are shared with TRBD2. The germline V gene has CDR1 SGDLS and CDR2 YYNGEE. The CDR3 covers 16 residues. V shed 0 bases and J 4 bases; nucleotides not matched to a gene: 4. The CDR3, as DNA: TGTGCCAGCAGCGTAGCGGGACTAGCGCCGTACAATGAGCAGTTCTTC. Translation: CASSVAGLAPYNEQFF.

In nucleotides, the CDR3 is TGTGCCAGCAGCTTAGTCGGGACAGGAAGAGAAAGTAATCAGCCCCAGCATTTT. Protein: CASSLVGTGRESNQPQHF. The gene calls are TRBV7-8 and TRBJ1-5; 8 bases align to TRBD1. Germline-derived CDR1 and CDR2 are SGHVS and FQNEAQ. The CDR3 sequence is 18 residues long. The V gene end was trimmed by 1 base and the J gene end by 4 bases; junction bases not matched to a gene: 12.

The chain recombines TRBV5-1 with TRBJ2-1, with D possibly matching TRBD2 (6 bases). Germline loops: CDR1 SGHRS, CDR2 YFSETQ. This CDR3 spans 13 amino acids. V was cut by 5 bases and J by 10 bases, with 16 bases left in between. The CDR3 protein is CASSSDYSLEQFF. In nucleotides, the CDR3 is TGCGCCAGCAGTTCGGACTACTCTTTAGAGCAGTTCTTC.

The CDR3 sequence is CASTRTGNQETQYF. In nucleotides, the CDR3 is TGTGCCAGTACTCGGACAGGGAACCAAGAGACCCAGTACTTC. The J gene is TRBJ2-5, the V gene TRBV19, with 8 bases lining up with TRBD1. This CDR3 spans 14 amino acids. Germline V gene sequence: CDR1 LNHDA, CDR2 SQIVND (reference sequence). The trim removed 7 bases at V and 0 bases at J, leaving 4 bases unmatched.

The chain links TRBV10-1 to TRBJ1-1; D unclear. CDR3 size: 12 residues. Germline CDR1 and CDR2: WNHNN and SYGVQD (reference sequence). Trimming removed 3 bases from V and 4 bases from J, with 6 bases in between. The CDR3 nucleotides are TGCGCCAGCAGTGACCGGGTCACTGAAGCTTTCTTT. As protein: CASSDRVTEAFF.

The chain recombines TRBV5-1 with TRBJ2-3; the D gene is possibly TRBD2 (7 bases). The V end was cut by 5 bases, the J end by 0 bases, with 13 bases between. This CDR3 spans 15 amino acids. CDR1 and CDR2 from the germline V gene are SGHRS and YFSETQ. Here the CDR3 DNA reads TGCGCCAGCAGTAATCGGGGGGCCAGCACAGATACGCAGTATTTT. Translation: CASSNRGASTDTQYF.

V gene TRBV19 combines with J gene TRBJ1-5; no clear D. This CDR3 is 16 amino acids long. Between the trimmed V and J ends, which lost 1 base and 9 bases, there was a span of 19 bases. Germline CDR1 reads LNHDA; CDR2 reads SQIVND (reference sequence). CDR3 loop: CASSIGLTAHKVPQHF. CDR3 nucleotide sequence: TGTGCCAGTAGTATAGGTCTGACTGCCCACAAGGTGCCCCAGCATTTT.

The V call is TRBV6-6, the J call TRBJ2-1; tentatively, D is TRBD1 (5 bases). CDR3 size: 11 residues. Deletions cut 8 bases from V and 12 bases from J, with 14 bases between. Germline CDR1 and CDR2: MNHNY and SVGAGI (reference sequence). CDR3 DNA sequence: TGTGCCAGCGACGCAGGGTTGGGGCAGTTCTTC. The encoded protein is CASDAGLGQFF.

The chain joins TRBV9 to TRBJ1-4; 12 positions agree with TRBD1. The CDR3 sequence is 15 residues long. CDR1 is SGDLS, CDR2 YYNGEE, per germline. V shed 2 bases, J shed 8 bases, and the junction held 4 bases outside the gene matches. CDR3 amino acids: CASSVQGQGAEKLFF. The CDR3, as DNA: TGTGCCAGCAGCGTTCAGGGACAGGGGGCGGAAAAACTGTTTTTT.

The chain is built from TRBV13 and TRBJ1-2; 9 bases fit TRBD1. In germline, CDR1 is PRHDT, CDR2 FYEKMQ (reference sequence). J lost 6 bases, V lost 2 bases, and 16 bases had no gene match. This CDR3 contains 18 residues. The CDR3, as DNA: TGTGCCAGCAGCTTAATTGGTTACGGTGGGACAGGGCGGCATGGCTACACCTTC. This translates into CASSLIGYGGTGRHGYTF.

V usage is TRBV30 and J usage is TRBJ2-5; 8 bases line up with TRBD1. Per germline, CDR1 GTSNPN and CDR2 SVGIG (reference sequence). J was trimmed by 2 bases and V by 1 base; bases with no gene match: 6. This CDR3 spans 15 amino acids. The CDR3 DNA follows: TGTGCCTGGAGTGGAGGACAGGGTAGGCAAGAGACCCAGTACTTC. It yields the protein CAWSGGQGRQETQYF.

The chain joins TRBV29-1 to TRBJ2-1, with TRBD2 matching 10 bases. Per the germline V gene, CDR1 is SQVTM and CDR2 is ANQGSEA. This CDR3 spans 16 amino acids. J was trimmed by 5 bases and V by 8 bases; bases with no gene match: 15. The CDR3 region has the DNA TGCAGCTTCCTCGCCCTCACTAGCGGGATAAACAATGAGCAGTTCTTC. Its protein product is CSFLALTSGINNEQFF.

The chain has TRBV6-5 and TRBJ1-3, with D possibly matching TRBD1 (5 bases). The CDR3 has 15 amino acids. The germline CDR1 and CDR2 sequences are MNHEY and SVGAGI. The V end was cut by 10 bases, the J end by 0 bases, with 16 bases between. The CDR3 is CATSGGDLSGNTIYF. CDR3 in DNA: TGTGCCACCTCAGGCGGGGACCTCTCTGGAAACACCATATATTTT.

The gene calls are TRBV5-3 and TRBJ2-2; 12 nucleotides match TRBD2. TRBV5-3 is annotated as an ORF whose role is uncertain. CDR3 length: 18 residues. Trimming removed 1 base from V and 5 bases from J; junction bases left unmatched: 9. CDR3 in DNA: TGTGCCAGAAGCTTGTTAACTAGCGGGAGGCAAATTACCGGGGAGCTGTTTTTT. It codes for CARSLLTSGRQITGELFF.